These 25 T cell receptor beta chains were all obtained from the same sample, sequenced in a study of shared clonotypes between healthy human individuals. Terminally differentiated effector memory CD45RA+ cells were left out of the naive CD8 fraction, which was CD45RO-negative and positively selected for CCR7. Only in-frame clones appear in the TCRdb table, and some are missing; sequencing was by immunoSEQ multiplex PCR. This sample yields about 600,000 clones, of which nearly 97% are seen a single time; around 0.097% belongs to the top ten. Material: naive CD8+ T cells sorted from blood. These receptors originate from a woman between 25 and 40 years old in good health.

This sequence joins TRBV4-1 and TRBJ2-7; D perhaps matches TRBD2 (6 bases). The germline V and J ends were trimmed by 5 bases and 4 bases, with 21 bases remaining between them. This CDR3 is built from 16 residues. Germline V gene lookup returns CDR1 MGHRA and CDR2 YSYEKL. CDR3 region: CASSEGVVGSSYEQYF. CDR3 DNA sequence: TGCGCCAGCAGCGAAGGGGTTGTCGGGAGCTCTTACGAGCAGTACTTC.

On this clone itself: This sample includes further DNA sequences coding for the same CDR3. J is TRBJ2-7 and V is TRBV5-4; D remains unclear. This CDR3 region has 11 residues. Germline values: CDR1 SGHNT, CDR2 YYREEE (reference sequence). Trimming left V 1 base short and J 5 bases short, with 4 bases between. The CDR3 reads CASSLLNEQYF. For the CDR3, the DNA is TGTGCCAGCAGCTTGCTTAACGAGCAGTACTTC.

The gene calls are TRBV27 and TRBJ1-1; 7 nucleotides line up with TRBD1. Germline assignment: CDR1 MNHEY and CDR2 SMNVEV (reference sequence). The CDR3 is 14 residues long. V lost 6 bases and J lost 1; bases outside the gene matches: 5. CDR3 in amino acids: CASRDSGGNTEAFF. The CDR3 DNA sequence: TGTGCCAGCAGGGACTCAGGGGGGAACACTGAAGCTTTCTTT.

The chain employs TRBV28 and TRBJ2-7; 8 bases agree with TRBD1. V lost 7 bases and J lost 0; bases outside the gene matches: 14. This CDR3 is 17 amino acids long. The germline CDR1 and CDR2 sequences are MDHEN and SYDVKM. CDR3: CASNISGRDRRSYEQYF. The CDR3 region has the DNA TGTGCCAGCAATATATCCGGGCGGGACAGGCGCTCCTACGAGCAGTACTTC.

This clone has just one count. The chain joins TRBV28 to TRBJ2-7; tentatively, D is TRBD1 (5 bases). V was trimmed by 4 bases and J by 3 bases, leaving 22 bases between them. Germline V gene data show CDR1 as MDHEN and CDR2 as SYDVKM. CDR3 length equals 17 residues. The CDR3 is CASSSLDPGHGLYEQYF. CDR3 coding DNA: TGTGCCAGCAGTTCACTCGACCCAGGACACGGCCTCTACGAGCAGTACTTC. Full variable domain (missing parts from reference TRBV28 and TRBJ2-7): DVKVTQSSRYLVKRTGEKVFLECVQDMDHENMFWYRQDPGLGLRLIYFSYDVKMKEKGDIPEGYSVSREKKERFSLILESASTNQTSMYLCASSSLDPGHGLYEQYFGPGTRLTVT.

The rearrangement uses TRBV2 and TRBJ2-2, with TRBD2 matching 7 bases. CDR1 is SNHLY and CDR2 is FYNNEI in the germline V gene. The CDR3 runs to 15 residues. Germline trimming cut 8 bases from V and 4 bases from J; bases unmatched to any gene: 10. This CDR3 reads CASFNGRLGTGELFF. DNA of the CDR3: TGTGCCAGCTTCAACGGGAGGCTCGGCACCGGGGAGCTGTTTTTT.

This sequence joins TRBV13 and TRBJ2-7; TRBD2 aligns across 7 bases. The CDR3 covers 12 residues. J was trimmed by 7 bases and V by 4 bases; bases with no gene match: 4. Germline CDR1 is PRHDT and CDR2 is FYEKMQ (reference sequence). CDR3 DNA: TGTGCCAGCAGCTCAGCTAGCGGTGAGCAGTACTTC. It codes for CASSSASGEQYF. The complete variable domain, with remaining parts taken from reference TRBV13 and TRBJ2-7, reads AAGVIQSPRHLIKEKRETATLKCYPIPRHDTVYWYQQGPGQDPQFLISFYEKMQSDKGSIPDRFSAQQFSDYHSELNMSSLELGDSALYFCASSSASGEQYFGPGTRLTVT.

The V call is TRBV18, the J call TRBJ1-2; tentatively, D is TRBD1 (6 bases). The V and J ends lost 2 bases and 8 bases respectively, with 18 bases between them. Per the germline V gene, CDR1 is KGHSH and CDR2 is LQKENI. The CDR3 is 15 amino acids. The CDR3 sequence: CASSPETGIYAGYTF. In DNA, the CDR3 is TGTGCCAGCTCACCAGAAACAGGGATCTATGCGGGCTACACCTTC.

The DNA of the CDR3 is TGTGCCAGCAGCTTGTCCAGCGGGGAGACAGATACGCAGTATTTT. Translating it yields CASSLSSGETDTQYF. This chain connects TRBV5-4 to TRBJ2-3, with 7 bases lining up with TRBD2. Germline CDR1 and CDR2: SGHNT and YYREEE (reference sequence). With V trimmed by 1 base and J by 3 bases, 5 bases remained unmatched. CDR3 length: 15 residues.

The V gene is TRBV23-1, the J gene TRBJ2-7; D gene uncertain. TRBV23-1 is labeled an ORF, and its function is uncertain. The CDR3 totals 9 residues. Trimming shortened V by 11 bases and J by 9 bases, and 11 bases separated the two germline ends. In DNA form, the CDR3 reads TGCGCCCCTCGGCCGAGGCAGTACTTC. Encoded protein: CAPRPRQYF.

The chain is built from TRBV5-6 and TRBJ2-7; 9 nucleotides line up with TRBD1. Germline CDR1 is SGHDT and CDR2 is YYEEEE. This CDR3 contains 15 residues. Trimming cost V 5 bases and J 5 bases; bases outside gene matches: 11. CDR3 bases: TGTGCCAGCAGTTCGTTAGACAGGGGGAGTCACGAGCAGTACTTC. Protein sequence: CASSSLDRGSHEQYF.

The chain uses TRBV7-8 and TRBJ1-2; the D gene is possibly TRBD1 (5 bases). CDR3 length: 16 residues. The germline V and J ends were trimmed by 4 bases and 7 bases, with 22 bases remaining between them. Per the germline V gene, CDR1 is SGHVS and CDR2 is FQNEAQ. CDR3 residues: CASSSWGGGDLTGYTF. The CDR3 coding sequence is TGTGCCAGCAGCTCCTGGGGGGGAGGGGACTTAACTGGCTACACCTTC. The complete variable domain, with remaining parts taken from reference TRBV7-8 and TRBJ1-2, reads GAGVSQSPRYKVAKRGQDVALRCDPISGHVSLFWYQQALGQGPEFLTYFQNEAQLDKSGLPSDRFFAERPEGSVSTLKIQRTQQEDSAVYLCASSSWGGGDLTGYTFGSGTRLTVV.

The chain employs TRBV4-1 and TRBJ2-3; D is perhaps TRBD2 (5 bases). The CDR3 spans 14 residues. Trimming removed 3 bases at V and 3 bases at J, with 10 bases between. Germline V gene lookup returns CDR1 MGHRA and CDR2 YSYEKL. The CDR3 loop is CASSQGVTTDTQYF. The CDR3, as DNA: TGCGCCAGCAGCCAGGGAGTCACTACAGATACGCAGTATTTT.

The chain couples TRBV5-1 to TRBJ1-1; D not resolved. V dropped 2 bases and J dropped 4 bases, with 6 bases sitting between them. The CDR3 has 12 amino acids. Germline CDR1 SGHRS, CDR2 YFSETQ. This CDR3 is CASSLSGTEAFF. CDR3 coding DNA: TGCGCCAGCAGCTTATCGGGCACTGAAGCTTTCTTT.

This clone was seen just once. J is TRBJ2-7 and V is TRBV14, with D possibly being TRBD1 (6 bases). CDR1 and CDR2 from the germline V gene are SGHDN and FVKESK. Trimming removed 0 bases from V and 3 bases from J, with 9 bases in between. The CDR3 totals 14 residues. CDR3 DNA sequence: TGTGCCAGCAGCCAAGACAGGGGATACTACGAGCAGTACTTC. This gives the protein CASSQDRGYYEQYF.

The CDR3 reads CASSQNEGREGVVETQYF. The CDR3 DNA is TGTGCCAGCAGCCAGAATGAGGGGAGGGAGGGGGTCGTAGAGACCCAGTACTTC. The rearrangement uses TRBV5-6 and TRBJ2-5; D might be TRBD2 (7 bases). This CDR3 has 18 residues. Germline V gene sequence: CDR1 SGHDT, CDR2 YYEEEE. Trimming stripped 4 bases from V and 4 bases from J, with 26 bases between.

The chain has TRBV7-9 and TRBJ1-4; TRBD1 aligns across 8 bases. The V and J ends lost 6 bases and 3 bases, in that order; junction bases with no gene match: 3. Germline CDR1 is SEHNR and CDR2 is FQNEAQ (reference sequence). The CDR3 sequence is 14 residues long. DNA for the CDR3: TGTGCCAGCAGGCGCAGGGGGCCTAATGAAAAACTGTTTTTT. This gives the protein CASRRRGPNEKLFF.

The chain joins TRBV5-4 to TRBJ2-5; unclear D gene. With the DNA end fitting TRBJ2-7 better, the J assignment may be wrong. Germline V CDR1 and CDR2: SGHNT, YYREEE (reference sequence). This CDR3 comprises 11 residues. CDR3 loop: CASSWMDEQYF. The DNA for the CDR3 is TGTGCCAGCAGCTGGATGGACGAGCAGTACTTC.

This clone was seen just once. This chain links TRBV9 with TRBJ1-2; D remains unclear. The CDR3 spans 16 residues. V was clipped by 0 bases and J by 0 bases, with 12 bases between them. CDR1 and CDR2 from the germline V gene are SGDLS and YYNGEE. CDR3 sequence (DNA): TGTGCCAGCAGCGTAGATAAGGGATCAGCTAACTATGGCTACACCTTC. This gives the protein CASSVDKGSANYGYTF. The full variable domain, completed using reference TRBV9 and TRBJ1-2, is DSGVTQTPKHLITATGQRVTLRCSPRSGDLSVYWYQQSLDQGLQFLIQYYNGEERAKGNILERFSAQQFPDLHSELNLSSLELGDSALYFCASSVDKGSANYGYTFGSGTRLTVV.

Comments on this clone: Within the sample, other DNA sequences also encode this same CDR3. The rearrangement uses TRBV5-4 and TRBJ2-5; no reliable D call. From germline, CDR1 is SGHNT and CDR2 YYREEE (reference sequence). The CDR3 covers 13 residues. V was shortened by 4 bases and J by 3 bases, with 10 bases between the two germline ends. CDR3 coding DNA: TGTGCCAGCAGCACGGAAAGGGAAGAGACCCAGTACTTC. Amino acids: CASSTEREETQYF.

About this clone itself: The sample holds other DNA sequences that translate to the same CDR3. The chain combines TRBV28 with TRBJ2-1, with a tentative D call TRBD2 (5 bases). V gave up 6 bases and J gave up 13 bases, with 16 bases separating them. The V gene's germline CDR1 is MDHEN and CDR2 SYDVKM. There are 12 residues in the CDR3. The CDR3 DNA reads TGTGCCAGCAGCCCAGGAGGAGTTGAACAGTTCTTC. It translates to CASSPGGVEQFF.

The J gene is TRBJ2-7, the V gene TRBV27; D call uncertain. The germline V gene has CDR1 MNHEY and CDR2 SMNVEV (reference sequence). CDR3 length: 13 residues. The germline V and J ends were trimmed by 6 bases and 1 base, with 10 bases remaining between them. The CDR3 sequence: CASRELQSYEQYF. The CDR3 nucleotides are TGTGCCAGCAGGGAACTTCAATCCTACGAGCAGTACTTC.

The chain employs TRBV7-9 and TRBJ1-4; TRBD1 aligns across 10 bases. CDR3 length: 13 residues. Unmatched junction bases numbered 2, after V lost 5 bases and J lost 8 bases. Germline V gives CDR1 SEHNR, CDR2 FQNEAQ (reference sequence). The DNA for the CDR3 is TGTGCCAGCAGCCTGACAGGGGGCGAAAAACTGTTTTTT. It encodes CASSLTGGEKLFF.

This chain links TRBV28 with TRBJ2-7, with 9 positions matching TRBD2. CDR3 length: 16 residues. Germline V gives CDR1 MDHEN, CDR2 SYDVKM. V lost 4 bases and J lost 7; bases outside the gene matches: 14. The DNA for the CDR3 is TGTGCCAGCAGTTCCCTCTCCGAAGCGGGAGGCGAAGAGCAGTACTTC. Residues: CASSSLSEAGGEEQYF. Drawing the rest from reference TRBV28 and TRBJ2-7, the complete variable domain is DVKVTQSSRYLVKRTGEKVFLECVQDMDHENMFWYRQDPGLGLRLIYFSYDVKMKEKGDIPEGYSVSREKKERFSLILESASTNQTSMYLCASSSLSEAGGEEQYFGPGTRLTVT.

A note on this clone: Other nucleotide sequences in the sample specify the same CDR3. The V gene is TRBV7-9, the J gene TRBJ1-4; D gene ambiguous. The CDR3 has 13 amino acids. Germline CDR1 reads SEHNR; CDR2 reads FQNEAQ (reference sequence). V shed 1 base and J shed 5 bases, with 5 bases lying between them. In DNA, the CDR3 is TGTGCCAGCAGCTTAGGGCCCAATGAAAAACTGTTTTTT. This sequence encodes CASSLGPNEKLFF.